This paragraph covers one T cell receptor (beta chain) sequence. The junction shows a germline mismatch at one end, possibly a read error. This sample stems from a study of T cells in Graves' hyperthyroidism and ophthalmopathy. About the research overall: The authors collected peripheral blood at initial diagnosis, before any treatment.

RNA transcripts provided the source from which TCR beta CDR3 regions were amplified. First-round RT-PCR targeting the TCR CDR3 was performed with the HTBI primer set. Via MiXCR, TCRdb re-called the multiplex PCR reads, giving one row per CDR3 protein. The table records roughly 660,000 distinct CDR3 sequences, around 15% of them present only once. From germline, CDR1 is MDHEN and CDR2 SYDVKM. The CDR3 covers 12 residues. The chain couples TRBV28 to TRBJ1-2; D ambiguous. Sequencing was performed on blood. The receptor was derived from a middle-aged man with Graves' hyperthyroidism. The CDR3 sequence is CASSSSKYGYTF. The CDR3 DNA reads as TGTGCCAGCAGCAGTTCTAAGTATGGCTACACCTTC.